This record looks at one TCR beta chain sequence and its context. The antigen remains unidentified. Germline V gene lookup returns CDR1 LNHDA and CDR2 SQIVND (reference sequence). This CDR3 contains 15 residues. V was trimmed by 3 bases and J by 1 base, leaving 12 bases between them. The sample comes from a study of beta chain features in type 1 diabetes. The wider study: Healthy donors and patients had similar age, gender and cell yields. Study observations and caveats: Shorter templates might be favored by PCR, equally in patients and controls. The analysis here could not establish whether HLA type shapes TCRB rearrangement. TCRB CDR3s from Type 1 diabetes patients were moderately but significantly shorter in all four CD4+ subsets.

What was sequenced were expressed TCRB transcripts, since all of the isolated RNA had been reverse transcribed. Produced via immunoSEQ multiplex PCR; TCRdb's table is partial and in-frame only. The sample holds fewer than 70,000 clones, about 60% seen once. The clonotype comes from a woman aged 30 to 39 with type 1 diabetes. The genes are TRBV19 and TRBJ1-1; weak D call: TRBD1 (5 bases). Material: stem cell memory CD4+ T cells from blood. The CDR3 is CASSIAGQGNTEAFF. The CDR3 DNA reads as TGTGCCAGTAGTATCGCGGGGCAGGGGAACACTGAAGCTTTCTTT.